The source of this TCR beta chain is a study of cytomegalovirus exposure and HLA in healthy donors. Background on the study: The 120 or so validation repertoires used the same platform as the 550 to 850 first-cohort repertoires (as reported by a later analysis).

General observations from the study: Most TCR sequences were uncommon, yet certain public TCRs appeared in many donors. A few CMV-associated chains proved CMV antigen-specific in vitro.

The data were produced by immunoSEQ multiplex PCR, yet TCRdb's version contains in-frame clones alone and is incomplete. The data show some 70,000 clones, about 82% seen once. The length of the CDR3 is 17 residues. Trimming pared 2 bases from V and 0 bases from J, leaving 11 bases between. Germline V CDR1 and CDR2: KGHSH, LQKENI. Remarks on this clone: As yet, its antigen is unknown.

Sequenced material: PBMCs. This chain connects TRBV18 to TRBJ2-6, with D tentatively TRBD1 (6 bases). The source of this sequence is a man aged 30 to 39 in good health and CMV-seronegative. Here the CDR3 DNA reads TGTGCCAGCTCACCATTAGGGGGACACTCTGGGGCCAACGTCCTGACTTTC. It codes for CASSPLGGHSGANVLTF. Full variable domain (missing parts from reference TRBV18 and TRBJ2-6): NAGVMQNPRHLVRRRGQEARLRCSPMKGHSHVYWYRQLPEEGLKFMVYLQKENIIDESGMPKERFSAEFPKEGPSILRIQQVVRGDSAAYFCASSPLGGHSGANVLTFGAGSRLTVL.